This T cell receptor beta chain was captured in a study of beta chain features in type 1 diabetes. As every portion of the isolated RNA was reverse transcribed, the sequencing read expressed TCRB transcripts. The table came from immunoSEQ multiplex PCR; TCRdb's copy has only in-frame clones and leaves some out. The sample shows 900,000 or so clones, roughly a sixth of them seen only once. Study-wide findings and caveats: More deletions and fewer insertions at VDJ junctions were found in patients with type 1 diabetes. Patients with Type 1 diabetes showed moderately but significantly shorter TCRB CDR3s in all four CD4+ subsets.

Blood was drawn once from each donor into heparinised tubes. The draws averaged roughly 120 mL. Germline CDR1 SGHTA, CDR2 FQGNSA. There are 15 residues in the CDR3. With 3 bases clipped from V and 5 bases from J, the junction kept 7 bases outside the gene matches. This clone has more than one count but fewer than ten. The antigen remains undetermined. Sequencing was done on a sample of naive CD4+ T cells from blood. The chain combines TRBV7-2 with TRBJ2-1; TRBD1 agrees at 7 bases. This clonotype was obtained from a woman under 30 in good health. CDR3 sequence reads: CASSLRQGYNNEQFF. CDR3 sequence (DNA): TGTGCCAGCAGCTTGCGACAGGGCTACAACAATGAGCAGTTCTTC.